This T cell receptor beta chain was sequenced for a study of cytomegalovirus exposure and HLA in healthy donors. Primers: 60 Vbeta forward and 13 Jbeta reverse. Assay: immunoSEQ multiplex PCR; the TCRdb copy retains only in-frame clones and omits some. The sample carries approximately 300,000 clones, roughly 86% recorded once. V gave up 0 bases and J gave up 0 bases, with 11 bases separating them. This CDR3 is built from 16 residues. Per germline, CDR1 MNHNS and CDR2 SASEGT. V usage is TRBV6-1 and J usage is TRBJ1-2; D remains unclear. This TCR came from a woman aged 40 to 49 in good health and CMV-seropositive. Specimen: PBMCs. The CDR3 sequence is CASSEARHAANYGYTF. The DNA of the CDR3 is TGTGCCAGCAGTGAAGCCAGACACGCCGCTAACTATGGCTACACCTTC.